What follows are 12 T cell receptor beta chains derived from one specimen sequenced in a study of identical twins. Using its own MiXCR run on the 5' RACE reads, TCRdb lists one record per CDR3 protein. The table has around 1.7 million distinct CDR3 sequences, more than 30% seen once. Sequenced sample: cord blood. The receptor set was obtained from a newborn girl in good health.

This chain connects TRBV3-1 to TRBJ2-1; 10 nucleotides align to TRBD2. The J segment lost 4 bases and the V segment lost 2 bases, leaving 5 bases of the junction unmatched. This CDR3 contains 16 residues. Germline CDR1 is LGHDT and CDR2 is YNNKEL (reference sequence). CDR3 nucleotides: TGTGCCAGCAGCCAACGTGGACTAGCGGTATACAATGAGCAGTTCTTC. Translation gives CASSQRGLAVYNEQFF.

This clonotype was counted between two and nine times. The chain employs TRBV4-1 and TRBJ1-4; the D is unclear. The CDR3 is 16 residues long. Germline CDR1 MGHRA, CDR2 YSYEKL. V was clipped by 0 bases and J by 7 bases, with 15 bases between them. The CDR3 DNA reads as TGCGCCAGCAGCCAAGATGCCTCCTGGGGAAGTGAAAAACTGTTTTTT. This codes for CASSQDASWGSEKLFF.

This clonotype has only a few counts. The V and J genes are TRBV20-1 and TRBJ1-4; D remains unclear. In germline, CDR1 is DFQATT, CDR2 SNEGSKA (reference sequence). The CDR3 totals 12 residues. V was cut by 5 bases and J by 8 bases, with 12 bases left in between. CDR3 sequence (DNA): TGCAGTGCTGAGGGAATGGGGGAAAAACTGTTTTTT. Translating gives CSAEGMGEKLFF.

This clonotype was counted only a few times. CDR3 sequence reads: CSALTSGGAAEQFF. The CDR3 nucleotides read TGCAGTGCCCTTACTAGCGGGGGGGCCGCTGAGCAGTTCTTC. The J gene is TRBJ2-1, the V gene TRBV20-1; TRBD2 aligns across 13 bases. The V gene end was trimmed by 6 bases and the J gene end by 9 bases; junction bases not matched to a gene: 8. This CDR3 region has 14 residues. CDR1 is DFQATT and CDR2 is SNEGSKA in the germline V gene (reference sequence).

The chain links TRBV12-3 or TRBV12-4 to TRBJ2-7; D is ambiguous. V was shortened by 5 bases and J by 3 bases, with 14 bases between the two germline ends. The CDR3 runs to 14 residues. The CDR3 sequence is CASSVTPLYYEQYF. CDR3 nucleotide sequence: TGTGCCAGCAGTGTGACACCTCTCTACTACGAGCAGTACTTC.

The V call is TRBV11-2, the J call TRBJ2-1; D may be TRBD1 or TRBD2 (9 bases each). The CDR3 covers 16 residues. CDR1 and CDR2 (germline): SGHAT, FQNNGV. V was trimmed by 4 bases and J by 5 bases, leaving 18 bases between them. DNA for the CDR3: TGTGCCAGCAGCTATAGCGGGGGACAGGGTAACAATGAGCAGTTCTTC. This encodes CASSYSGGQGNNEQFF.

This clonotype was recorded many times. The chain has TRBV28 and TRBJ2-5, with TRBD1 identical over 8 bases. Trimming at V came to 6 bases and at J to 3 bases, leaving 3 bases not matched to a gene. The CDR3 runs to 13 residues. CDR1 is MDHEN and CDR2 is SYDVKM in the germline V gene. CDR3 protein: CASSRGRKETQYF. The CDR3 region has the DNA TGTGCCAGCAGCAGGGGGCGGAAAGAGACCCAGTACTTC.

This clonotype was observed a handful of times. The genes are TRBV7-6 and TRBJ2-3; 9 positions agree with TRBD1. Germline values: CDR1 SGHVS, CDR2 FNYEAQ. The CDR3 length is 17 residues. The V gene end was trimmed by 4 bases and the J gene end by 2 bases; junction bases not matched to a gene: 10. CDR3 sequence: CASSYREGTGPTDTQYF. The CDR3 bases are TGTGCCAGCAGCTACCGAGAGGGGACAGGGCCCACAGATACGCAGTATTTT.

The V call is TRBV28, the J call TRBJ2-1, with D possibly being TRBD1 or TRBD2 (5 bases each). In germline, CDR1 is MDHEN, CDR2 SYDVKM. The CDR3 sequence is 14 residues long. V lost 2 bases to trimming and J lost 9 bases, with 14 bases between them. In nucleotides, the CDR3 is TGTGCCAGCAGTTTAGGGGGTAGCGAGTCTGAGCAGTTCTTC. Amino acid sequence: CASSLGGSESEQFF.

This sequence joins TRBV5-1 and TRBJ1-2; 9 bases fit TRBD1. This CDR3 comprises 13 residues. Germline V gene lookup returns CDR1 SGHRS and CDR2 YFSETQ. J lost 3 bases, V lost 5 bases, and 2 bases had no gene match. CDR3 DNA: TGCGCCAGCAGGAGGGACAGGGACTATGGCTACACCTTC. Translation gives CASRRDRDYGYTF.

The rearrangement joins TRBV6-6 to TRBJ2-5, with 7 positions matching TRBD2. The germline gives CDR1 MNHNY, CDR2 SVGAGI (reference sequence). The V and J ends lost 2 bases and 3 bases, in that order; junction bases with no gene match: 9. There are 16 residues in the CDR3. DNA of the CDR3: TGTGCCAGCAGTTACCCGACTGACGGGGGGAAAGAGACCCAGTACTTC. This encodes CASSYPTDGGKETQYF.

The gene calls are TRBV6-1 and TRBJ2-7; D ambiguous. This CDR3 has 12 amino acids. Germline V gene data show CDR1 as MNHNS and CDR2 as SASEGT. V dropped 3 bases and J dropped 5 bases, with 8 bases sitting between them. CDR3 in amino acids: CASSDRSNEQYF. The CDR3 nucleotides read TGTGCCAGCAGTGACCGGAGTAACGAGCAGTACTTC.